These 8 T cell receptor beta chains were all obtained from the same sample, sequenced in a study of blood T cell repertoires in COVID-19. Some clones are missing from TCRdb's copy, which holds only in-frame ones; the method was immunoSEQ multiplex PCR. The sample contains several thousand clones, 89% of which appear only once. Sequencing input: peripheral blood. These receptors came from a woman in her sixties or seventies with active COVID-19.

This clone occurred once. This chain links TRBV30 with TRBJ2-6; 7 bases fit TRBD2. Germline V gives CDR1 GTSNPN, CDR2 SVGIG (reference sequence). Unmatched junction bases numbered 5, after V lost 5 bases and J lost 1 base. CDR3 length: 15 amino acids. Here the CDR3 DNA reads TGTGCCTGGTGGGGGGGGTATTCTGGGGCCAACGTCCTGACTTTC. Residues: CAWWGGYSGANVLTF.

The V and J genes are TRBV11-3 and TRBJ2-1; TRBD2 matches 7 bases. The CDR3 is 15 residues long. After removal of 1 base from V and 2 bases from J, the junction contained 2 bases not matched to a gene. The germline CDR1 and CDR2 sequences are SGHNT and YENEEA. This CDR3 is CASSLVSGAYNEQFF. The CDR3, as DNA: TGTGCCAGCAGCTTAGTAAGCGGGGCCTACAATGAGCAGTTCTTC. The entire variable domain, with the rest obtained from reference TRBV11-3 and TRBJ2-1, is as follows: EAGVVQSPRYKIIEKKQPVAFWCNPISGHNTLYWYLQNLGQGPELLIRYENEEAVDDSQLPKDRFSAERLKGVDSTLKIQPAELGDSAVYLCASSLVSGAYNEQFFGPGTRLTVL.

V usage is TRBV10-2 and J usage is TRBJ1-2; D possibly corresponds to TRBD1 (6 bases). The germline gives CDR1 WSHSY, CDR2 SAAADI. The CDR3 extends over 12 amino acids. Trimming stripped 6 bases from V and 4 bases from J, with 9 bases between. DNA for the CDR3: TGCGCCAGCAGAACGGACAGCTATGGCTACACCTTC. Amino acids: CASRTDSYGYTF.

The gene calls are TRBV7-9 and TRBJ1-3; D possibly corresponds to TRBD1 (5 bases). V was cut by 3 bases and J by 2 bases, with 14 bases left in between. The CDR3 extends over 16 amino acids. The germline CDR1 and CDR2 sequences are SEHNR and FQNEAQ (reference sequence). The CDR3 DNA follows: TGTGCCAGCAGCTTTTTAACGACAGAGACTGGAAACACCATATATTTT. Its protein is CASSFLTTETGNTIYF.

The chain couples TRBV12-3 or TRBV12-4 to TRBJ1-4, with 7 bases matching TRBD1. CDR3 length: 13 residues. With V trimmed by 5 bases and J by 7 bases, 4 bases remained unmatched. The CDR3, as DNA: TGTGCCAGCAGTCTATACAGGGGTGAAAAACTGTTTTTT. It specifies CASSLYRGEKLFF.

In DNA, the CDR3 is TGCGCCAGCAGCTTGGCCGGTAAAATGGGAGGAAAACTGTTTTTT. Amino acids: CASSLAGKMGGKLFF. The chain employs TRBV5-1 and TRBJ1-4; no reliable D call. V was trimmed by 0 bases and J by 10 bases, leaving 16 bases between them. Germline loops: CDR1 SGHRS, CDR2 YFSETQ. The CDR3 totals 15 residues.

The CDR3 region is CASSVGELGGMEKLFF. The CDR3 DNA reads as TGTGCCAGCAGCGTAGGTGAACTCGGCGGGATGGAAAAACTGTTTTTT. The chain links TRBV9 to TRBJ1-4; D is unclear. The CDR3 spans 16 residues. The germline gives CDR1 SGDLS, CDR2 YYNGEE. Trimming pared 0 bases from V and 8 bases from J, leaving 17 bases between. Drawing the rest from reference TRBV9 and TRBJ1-4, the complete variable domain is DSGVTQTPKHLITATGQRVTLRCSPRSGDLSVYWYQQSLDQGLQFLIQYYNGEERAKGNILERFSAQQFPDLHSELNLSSLELGDSALYFCASSVGELGGMEKLFFGSGTQLSVL.

The CDR3 here is CASSLSQGSSQAFF. CDR3 DNA: TGCGCCAGCAGCTTGTCTCAGGGTTCTTCCCAAGCTTTCTTT. The V call is TRBV5-1, the J call TRBJ1-1, with a weak D call TRBD1 (5 bases). The length of the CDR3 is 14 residues. V was clipped by 1 base and J by 9 bases, with 16 bases between them. Germline V CDR1 and CDR2: SGHRS, YFSETQ.